This T cell receptor beta chain was recorded in a study of tissue T cells after allogeneic stem cell transplantation. Study conclusions and caveats: Some tissue clones might be persisting host cells; their alloreactivity or antigen specificity was not determined.

For this clone: The antigen is undetermined. The genes and germline here are from mouse. Sequencing ends 1 residue short of the CDR3 end; the germline J gene provides the rest.

The V end was cut by 2 bases, the J end by 0 bases, with 5 bases between. The germline V gene encodes CDR1 SGHLS and CDR2 HYDKME. CDR3 length: 13 residues. Profiled with immunoSEQ multiplex PCR; TCRdb holds only in-frame clones, not every one. The sample consists of approximately 1,500 clones, 40% to 55% of them appearing once. Specified time point: mouse harvest day 14 after allogeneic transplant. Each mouse received 10^7 T-cell-depleted marrow cells plus 10^6 splenic CD5+ T cells by tail vein. This chain joins TRBV12-2 and TRBJ2-5, with D perhaps matching TRBD1 (5 bases). Sequenced input: liver tissue. This clonotype was sampled from a female BALB/c mouse given C57BL/6 T cells with graft-versus-host disease after an allogeneic hematopoietic cell transplant. The CDR3 here is CASSRQNQDTQYF. The CDR3 bases that were read are TGTGCCAGCTCTCGACAGAACCAAGACACCCAGTAC.